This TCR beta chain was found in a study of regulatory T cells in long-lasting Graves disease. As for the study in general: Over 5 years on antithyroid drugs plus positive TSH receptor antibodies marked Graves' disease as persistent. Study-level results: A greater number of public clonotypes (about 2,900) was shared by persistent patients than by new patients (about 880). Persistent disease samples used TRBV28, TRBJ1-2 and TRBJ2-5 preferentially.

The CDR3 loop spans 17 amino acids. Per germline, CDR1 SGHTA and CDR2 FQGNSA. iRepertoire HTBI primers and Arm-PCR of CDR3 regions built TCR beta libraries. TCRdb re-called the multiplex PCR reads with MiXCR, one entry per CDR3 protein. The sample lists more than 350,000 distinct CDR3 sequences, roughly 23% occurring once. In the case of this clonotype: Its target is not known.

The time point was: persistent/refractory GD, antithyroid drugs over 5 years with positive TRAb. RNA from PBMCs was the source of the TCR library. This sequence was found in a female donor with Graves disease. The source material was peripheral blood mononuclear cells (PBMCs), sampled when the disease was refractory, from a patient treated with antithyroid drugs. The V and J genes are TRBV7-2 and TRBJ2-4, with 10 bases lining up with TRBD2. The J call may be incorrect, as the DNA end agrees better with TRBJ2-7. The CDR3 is CASSTGGLAASSYEQYF. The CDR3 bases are TGTGCCAGCAGCACTGGAGGACTAGCGGCTAGCTCCTACGAGCAGTACTTC.